Below, 3 T cell receptor beta chains from the same sample are listed, as sequenced in a study of OX40 agonist ivuxolimab in advanced cancers. TCRdb's table, derived via immunoSEQ multiplex PCR, lists solely in-frame clones and lacks some. The data show 55,000 to 85,000 clones, more than 80% seen once. The material sequenced was CD4+ or CD8+ T cells sorted from blood, taken in a trial of the OX40 agonist ivuxolimab. Source of these receptors: an adult with an advanced solid tumor such as melanoma, head and neck, liver or kidney cancer.

The rearrangement joins TRBV27 to TRBJ1-2, with D possibly matching TRBD1 (6 bases). Germline-derived CDR1 and CDR2 are MNHEY and SMNVEV (reference sequence). V lost 6 bases and J 1 base, leaving 9 bases between the germline ends. CDR3 length: 13 residues. The CDR3 reads CASRNRVNYGYTF. The CDR3 region has the DNA TGTGCCAGCAGAAACAGGGTTAACTATGGCTACACCTTC.

This chain uses TRBV4-3 with TRBJ2-7, with D maybe TRBD1 (5 bases). The CDR3 runs to 13 residues. Germline values: CDR1 LGHNA, CDR2 YSLEER. V dropped 4 bases and J dropped 1 base, with 8 bases sitting between them. CDR3 nucleotide sequence: TGCGCCAGCAGCCCTCGACAGTCCTACGAGCAGTACTTC. Translation: CASSPRQSYEQYF.

Comments on this clone: The sample contains more than one DNA sequence encoding this CDR3. The chain has TRBV5-4 and TRBJ2-7, with 9 bases matching TRBD2. The CDR3 extends over 14 amino acids. CDR1 is SGHNT and CDR2 is YYREEE in the germline V gene (reference sequence). The V and J ends lost 4 bases and 2 bases, in that order; junction bases with no gene match: 4. The CDR3 is CASSEGLAPYEQYF. Written as DNA, the CDR3 is TGTGCCAGCAGCGAGGGACTAGCCCCCTACGAGCAGTACTTC. The full variable domain, with the rest looked up from reference TRBV5-4 and TRBJ2-7, is ETGVTQSPTHLIKTRGQQVTLRCSSQSGHNTVSWYQQALGQGPQFIFQYYREEENGRGNFPPRFSGLQFPNYSSELNVNALELDDSALYLCASSEGLAPYEQYFGPGTRLTVT.